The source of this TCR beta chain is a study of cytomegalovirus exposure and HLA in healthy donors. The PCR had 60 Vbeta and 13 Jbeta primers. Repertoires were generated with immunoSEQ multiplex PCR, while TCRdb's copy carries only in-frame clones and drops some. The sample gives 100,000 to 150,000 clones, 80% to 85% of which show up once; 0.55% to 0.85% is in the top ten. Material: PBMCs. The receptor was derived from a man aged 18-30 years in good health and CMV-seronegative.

CDR3 bases: TGTGCCACCAGCAGAGATCGAGGGATCGGACAGCCCCAGCATTTT. Translating gives CATSRDRGIGQPQHF. The gene calls are TRBV15 and TRBJ1-5; D remains ambiguous. Trimming shortened V by 0 bases and J by 7 bases, and 13 bases separated the two germline ends. Germline lookup yields CDR1 LNHNV and CDR2 YYDKDF (reference sequence). The CDR3 totals 15 residues.